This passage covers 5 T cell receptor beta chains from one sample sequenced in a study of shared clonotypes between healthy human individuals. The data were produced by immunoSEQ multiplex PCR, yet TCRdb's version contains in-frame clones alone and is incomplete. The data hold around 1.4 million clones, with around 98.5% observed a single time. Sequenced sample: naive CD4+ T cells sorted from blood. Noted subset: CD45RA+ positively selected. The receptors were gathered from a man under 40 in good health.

Written as DNA, the CDR3 is TGTGCCACCAGCAGATCCCCCGGACACAATGAGCAGTTCTTC. It is translated as CATSRSPGHNEQFF. The V gene is TRBV15, the J gene TRBJ2-1; D remains unclear. Trimming stripped 2 bases from V and 5 bases from J, with 10 bases between. The V gene's germline CDR1 is LNHNV and CDR2 YYDKDF (reference sequence). The CDR3 sequence is 14 residues long.

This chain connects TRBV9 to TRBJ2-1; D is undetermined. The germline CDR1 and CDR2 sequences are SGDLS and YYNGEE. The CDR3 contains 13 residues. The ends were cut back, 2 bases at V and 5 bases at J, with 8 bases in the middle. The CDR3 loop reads CASSVSLHNEQFF. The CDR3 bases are TGTGCCAGCAGCGTGTCCCTACACAATGAGCAGTTCTTC.

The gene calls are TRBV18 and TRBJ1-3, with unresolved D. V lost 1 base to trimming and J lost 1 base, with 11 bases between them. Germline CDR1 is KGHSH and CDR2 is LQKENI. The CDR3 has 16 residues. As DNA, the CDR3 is TGTGCCAGCTCACCACTAAGTCCCATGTCTGGAAACACCATATATTTT. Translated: CASSPLSPMSGNTIYF.

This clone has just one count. The CDR3: CASSSGTSGRLATYEQYF. The CDR3 region has the DNA TGTGCCAGCAGTTCCGGGACTAGCGGGAGATTAGCCACCTACGAGCAGTACTTC. This rearrangement joins TRBV7-8 to TRBJ2-7; 14 bases are shared with TRBD2. Germline V gene sequence: CDR1 SGHVS, CDR2 FQNEAQ. Trimming took 6 bases from V and 2 from J; bases not matched to a gene: 12. The CDR3 has 18 amino acids.

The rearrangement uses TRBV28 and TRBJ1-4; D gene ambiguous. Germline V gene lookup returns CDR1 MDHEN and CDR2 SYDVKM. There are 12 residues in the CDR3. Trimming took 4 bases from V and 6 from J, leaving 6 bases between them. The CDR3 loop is CASSSSHEKLFF. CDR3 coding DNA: TGTGCCAGCAGTTCGTCTCATGAAAAACTGTTTTTT.